This T cell receptor beta chain was sequenced for a study of blood T cell repertoires in COVID-19. On the study more broadly: COVID-19 samples, acute and convalescent, were from the United States, Italy and Spain. T cells, B-cell-depleted T cells, or PBMCs provided the cDNA or gDNA that served as material.

Per germline, CDR1 SGHRS and CDR2 YFSETQ. V was clipped by 1 base and J by 6 bases, with 17 bases between them. This CDR3 has 15 residues. In the original analysis: Estimated nucleated cell counts came from reference gene primer amplification. Sequencing was performed with immunoSEQ multiplex PCR; in TCRdb, only in-frame clones are kept and a portion is missing. The D gene and trimming were derived from the DNA, and the V and J assignments and clone size from that table. The profile shows some 78,000 clones, less than 95% of them singletons. This sequence originates from a woman in her forties or fifties in a cohort sampled during active COVID-19. Sequences were obtained from peripheral blood. The rearrangement joins TRBV5-1 to TRBJ2-7; D gene ambiguous. The DNA for the CDR3 is TGCGCCAGCAGCTTGCCCCTCGAGATCGATACCGAGCAGTACTTC. Translating it yields CASSLPLEIDTEQYF. Looking up the rest from reference TRBV5-1 and TRBJ2-7 gives the full variable domain: KAGVTQTPRYLIKTRGQQVTLSCSPISGHRSVSWYQQTPGQGLQFLFEYFSETQRNKGNFPGRFSGRQFSNSRSEMNVSTLELGDSALYLCASSLPLEIDTEQYFGPGTRLTVT.